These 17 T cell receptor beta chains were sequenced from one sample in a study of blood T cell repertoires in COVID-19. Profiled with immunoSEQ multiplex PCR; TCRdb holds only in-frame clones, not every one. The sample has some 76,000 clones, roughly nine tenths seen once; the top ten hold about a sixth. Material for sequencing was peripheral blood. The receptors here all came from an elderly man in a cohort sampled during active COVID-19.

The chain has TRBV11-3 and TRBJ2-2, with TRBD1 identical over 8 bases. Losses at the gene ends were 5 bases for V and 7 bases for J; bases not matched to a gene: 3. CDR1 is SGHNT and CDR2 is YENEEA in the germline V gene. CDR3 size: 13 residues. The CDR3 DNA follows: TGTGCCAGCAGCCTACAGGGGGGCGGGGAGCTGTTTTTT. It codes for CASSLQGGGELFF.

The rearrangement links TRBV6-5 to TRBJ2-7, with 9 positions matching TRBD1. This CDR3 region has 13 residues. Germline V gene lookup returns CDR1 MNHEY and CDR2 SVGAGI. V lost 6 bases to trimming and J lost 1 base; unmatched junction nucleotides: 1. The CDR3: CASRGTGSYEQYV. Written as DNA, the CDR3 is TGTGCCAGCAGGGGGACAGGGTCCTACGAGCAGTACGTC.

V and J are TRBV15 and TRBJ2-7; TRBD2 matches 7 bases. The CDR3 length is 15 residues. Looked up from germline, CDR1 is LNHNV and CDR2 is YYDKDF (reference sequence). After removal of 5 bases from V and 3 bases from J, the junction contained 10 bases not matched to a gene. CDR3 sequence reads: CATSPDPGGFYEQYV. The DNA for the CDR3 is TGTGCCACCAGCCCAGATCCCGGGGGGTTCTACGAGCAGTACGTC.

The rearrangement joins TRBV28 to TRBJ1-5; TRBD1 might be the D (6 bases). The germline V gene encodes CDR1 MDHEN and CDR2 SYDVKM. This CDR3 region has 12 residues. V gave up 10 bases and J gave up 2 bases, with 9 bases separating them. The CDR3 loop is CATRQGNQPQHF. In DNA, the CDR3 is TGTGCCACCCGACAGGGCAATCAGCCCCAGCATTTT.

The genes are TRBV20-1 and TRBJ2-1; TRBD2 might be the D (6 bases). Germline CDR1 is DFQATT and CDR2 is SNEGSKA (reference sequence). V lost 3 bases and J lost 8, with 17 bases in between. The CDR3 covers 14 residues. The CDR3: CSASREPTGDEQFF. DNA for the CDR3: TGCAGTGCTAGTCGGGAGCCTACCGGTGATGAGCAGTTCTTC.

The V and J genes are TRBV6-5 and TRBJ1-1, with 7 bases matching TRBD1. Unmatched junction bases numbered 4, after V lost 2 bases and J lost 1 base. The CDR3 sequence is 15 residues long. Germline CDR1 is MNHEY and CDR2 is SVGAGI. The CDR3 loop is CASSYGDSGNTEAFF. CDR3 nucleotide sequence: TGTGCCAGCAGTTACGGGGACAGCGGGAACACTGAAGCTTTCTTT.

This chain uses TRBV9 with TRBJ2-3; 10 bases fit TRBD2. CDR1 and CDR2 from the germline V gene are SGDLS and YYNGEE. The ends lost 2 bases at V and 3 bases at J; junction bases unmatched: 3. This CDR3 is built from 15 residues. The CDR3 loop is CASSVLAGATDTQYF. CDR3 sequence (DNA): TGTGCCAGCAGCGTGCTAGCGGGGGCAACAGATACGCAGTATTTT.

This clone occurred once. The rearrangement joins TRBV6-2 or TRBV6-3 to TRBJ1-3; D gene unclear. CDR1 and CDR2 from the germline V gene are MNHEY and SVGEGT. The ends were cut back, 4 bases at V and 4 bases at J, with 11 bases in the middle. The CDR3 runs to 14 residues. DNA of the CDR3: TGTGCCAGCAGTTCCCCGGGTCGCGGAAACACCATATATTTT. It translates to CASSSPGRGNTIYF.

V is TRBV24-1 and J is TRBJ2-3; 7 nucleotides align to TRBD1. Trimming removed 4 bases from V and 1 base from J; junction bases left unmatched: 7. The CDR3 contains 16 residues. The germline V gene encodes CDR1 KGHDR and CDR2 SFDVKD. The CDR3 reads CATSDPRDSGTDTQYF. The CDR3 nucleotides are TGTGCCACCAGTGACCCCCGGGACAGCGGCACAGATACGCAGTATTTT.

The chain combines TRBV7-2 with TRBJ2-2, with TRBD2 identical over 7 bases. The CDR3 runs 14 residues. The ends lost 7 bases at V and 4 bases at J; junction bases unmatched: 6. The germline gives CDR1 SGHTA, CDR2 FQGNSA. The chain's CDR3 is CASNAGGGTGELFF. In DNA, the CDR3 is TGTGCCAGCAACGCGGGCGGGGGCACCGGGGAGCTGTTTTTT. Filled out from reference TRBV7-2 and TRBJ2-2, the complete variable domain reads GAGVSQSPSNKVTEKGKDVELRCDPISGHTALYWYRQSLGQGLEFLIYFQGNSAPDKSGLPSDRFSAERTGGSVSTLTIQRTQQEDSAVYLCASNAGGGTGELFFGEGSRLTVL.

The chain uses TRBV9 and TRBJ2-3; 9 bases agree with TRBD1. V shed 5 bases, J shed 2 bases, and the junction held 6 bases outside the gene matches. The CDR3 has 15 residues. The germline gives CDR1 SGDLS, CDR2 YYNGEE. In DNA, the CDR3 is TGTGCCAGCAGAGGGACAGGGCGGGCCACAGATACGCAGTATTTT. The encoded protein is CASRGTGRATDTQYF.

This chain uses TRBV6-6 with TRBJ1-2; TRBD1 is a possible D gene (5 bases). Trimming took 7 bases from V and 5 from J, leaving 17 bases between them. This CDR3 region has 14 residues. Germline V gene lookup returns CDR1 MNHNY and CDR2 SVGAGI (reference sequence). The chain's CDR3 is CASTHGGIDYGYTF. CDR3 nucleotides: TGTGCCAGCACCCACGGGGGTATTGATTATGGCTACACCTTC.

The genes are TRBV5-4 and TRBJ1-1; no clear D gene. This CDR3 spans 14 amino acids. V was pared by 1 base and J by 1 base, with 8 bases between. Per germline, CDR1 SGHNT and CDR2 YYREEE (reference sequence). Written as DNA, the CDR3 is TGTGCCAGCAGCTTGAGTAAGCGGAACACTGAAGCTTTCTTT. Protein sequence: CASSLSKRNTEAFF. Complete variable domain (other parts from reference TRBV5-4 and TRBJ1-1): ETGVTQSPTHLIKTRGQQVTLRCSSQSGHNTVSWYQQALGQGPQFIFQYYREEENGRGNFPPRFSGLQFPNYSSELNVNALELDDSALYLCASSLSKRNTEAFFGQGTRLTVV.

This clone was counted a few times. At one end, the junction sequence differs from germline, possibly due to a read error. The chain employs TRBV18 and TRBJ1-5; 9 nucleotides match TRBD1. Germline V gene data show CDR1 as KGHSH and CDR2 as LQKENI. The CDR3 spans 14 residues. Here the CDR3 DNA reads TGTGCCAGCTCGCCACAGGGGGCGGATCAGCCCCAGCATTTT. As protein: CASSPQGADQPQHF. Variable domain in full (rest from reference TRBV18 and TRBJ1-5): NAGVMQNPRHLVRRRGQEARLRCSPMKGHSHVYWYRQLPEEGLKFMVYLQKENIIDESGMPKERFSAEFPKEGPSILRIQQVVRGDSAAYFCASSPQGADQPQHFGDGTRLSIL.

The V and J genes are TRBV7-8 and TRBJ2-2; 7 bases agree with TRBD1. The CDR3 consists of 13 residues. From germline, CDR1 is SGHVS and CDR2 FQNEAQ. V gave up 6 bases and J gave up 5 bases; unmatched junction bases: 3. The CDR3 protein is CASSRQGTGELFF. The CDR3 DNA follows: TGTGCCAGCAGTCGACAGGGAACCGGGGAGCTGTTTTTT.

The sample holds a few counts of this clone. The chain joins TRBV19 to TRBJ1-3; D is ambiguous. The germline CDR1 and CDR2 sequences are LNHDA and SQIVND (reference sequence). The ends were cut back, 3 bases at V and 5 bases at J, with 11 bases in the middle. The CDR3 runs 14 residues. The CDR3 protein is CASSMSGSRNTIYF. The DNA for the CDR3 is TGTGCCAGTAGTATGTCCGGTTCGCGAAACACCATATATTTT. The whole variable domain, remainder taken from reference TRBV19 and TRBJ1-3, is DGGITQSPKYLFRKEGQNVTLSCEQNLNHDAMYWYRQDPGQGLRLIYYSQIVNDFQKGDIAEGYSVSREKKESFPLTVTSAQKNPTAFYLCASSMSGSRNTIYFGEGSWLTVV.

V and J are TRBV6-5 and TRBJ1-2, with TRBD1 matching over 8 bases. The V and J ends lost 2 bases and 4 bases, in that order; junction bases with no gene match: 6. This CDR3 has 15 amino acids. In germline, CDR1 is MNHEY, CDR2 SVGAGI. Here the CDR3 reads CASSYAGQGGYGYTF. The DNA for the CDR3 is TGTGCCAGCAGTTACGCCGGACAGGGCGGCTATGGCTACACCTTC.